The 29 T cell receptor beta chains presented below share a single source sample, sequenced in a study of cytomegalovirus exposure and HLA in healthy donors. The study ran its PCR with 60 Vbeta and 13 Jbeta primers. Some clones are missing from TCRdb's copy, which holds only in-frame ones; the method was immunoSEQ multiplex PCR. Among fewer than 150,000 clones listed, around 81% were seen once. Sequenced input: PBMCs. The receptors originated from a man between 40 and 49 years old in good health and CMV-seropositive.

The rearrangement links TRBV7-9 to TRBJ2-2; TRBD2 matches 13 bases. CDR1 and CDR2 (germline): SEHNR, FQNEAQ (reference sequence). This CDR3 is built from 16 residues. The ends lost 5 bases at V and 4 bases at J; junction bases unmatched: 4. The CDR3 nucleotides read TGTGCCAGCAGCGTACTAGCGGGAGGGGGCACCGGGGAGCTGTTTTTT. Encoded protein: CASSVLAGGGTGELFF.

The chain links TRBV7-2 to TRBJ2-7; TRBD2 matches at 11 bases. Germline CDR1 and CDR2: SGHTA and FQGNSA. The CDR3 is 15 residues long. V was pared by 5 bases and J by 3 bases, with 6 bases of the junction left unmatched. In nucleotides, the CDR3 is TGTGCCAGCAGCGAAACTAGCGGGGGCTTCTACGAGCAGTACTTC. This codes for CASSETSGGFYEQYF. The whole variable domain, filled in from reference TRBV7-2 and TRBJ2-7, reads GAGVSQSPSNKVTEKGKDVELRCDPISGHTALYWYRQSLGQGLEFLIYFQGNSAPDKSGLPSDRFSAERTGGSVSTLTIQRTQQEDSAVYLCASSETSGGFYEQYFGPGTRLTVT.

The chain links TRBV9 to TRBJ1-2; 9 bases are a match to TRBD1. The CDR3 is 15 residues long. Germline V gene data show CDR1 as SGDLS and CDR2 as YYNGEE. With V trimmed by 0 bases and J by 5 bases, 5 bases remained unmatched. In nucleotides, the CDR3 is TGTGCCAGCAGCGTAGAAGACAGGGGGTGGTATGGCTACACCTTC. Amino acid sequence: CASSVEDRGWYGYTF.

This chain connects TRBV9 to TRBJ2-5; D unclear. Germline-derived CDR1 and CDR2 are SGDLS and YYNGEE. The CDR3 totals 14 residues. The V end was cut by 2 bases, the J end by 4 bases, with 12 bases between. The CDR3 DNA reads TGTGCCAGCAGCGTGACTGGAACGGGAGAGACCCAGTACTTC. Amino acid sequence: CASSVTGTGETQYF.

CDR3 sequence: CASSYFRVTGELFF. CDR3 sequence (DNA): TGTGCCAGCAGTTACTTCCGGGTTACCGGGGAGCTGTTTTTT. The chain is built from TRBV6-5 and TRBJ2-2, with D unresolved. Trimming left V 1 base short and J 5 bases short, with 8 bases between. Germline values: CDR1 MNHEY, CDR2 SVGAGI. The CDR3 totals 14 residues.

The rearrangement links TRBV10-3 to TRBJ2-7; 7 nucleotides match TRBD1. CDR1 and CDR2 from the germline V gene are ENHRY and SYGVKD. Losses at the gene ends were 3 bases for V and 6 bases for J; bases not matched to a gene: 8. The CDR3 is made up of 14 amino acids. CDR3 residues: CAISEQGRVGEQYF. Written as DNA, the CDR3 is TGTGCCATCAGTGAACAGGGGAGAGTAGGCGAGCAGTACTTC.

This clone was found a few times. The rearrangement uses TRBV29-1 and TRBJ1-2, with D maybe TRBD1 (6 bases). The CDR3 is 13 residues long. Trimming took off 6 bases at V and 4 bases at J, with 15 bases between the two ends. Germline V gene lookup returns CDR1 SQVTM and CDR2 ANQGSEA. CDR3: CSVQQGRVYGYTF. CDR3 in DNA: TGCAGCGTCCAACAGGGTAGGGTCTATGGCTACACCTTC.

The chain is built from TRBV19 and TRBJ2-7, with TRBD1 identical over 7 bases. Losses at the gene ends were 3 bases for V and 2 bases for J; bases not matched to a gene: 10. Germline lookup yields CDR1 LNHDA and CDR2 SQIVND (reference sequence). The CDR3 sequence is 16 residues long. The DNA of the CDR3 is TGTGCCAGTAGTATTAATGGACAGGACACCGCCTACGAGCAGTACTTC. Translating gives CASSINGQDTAYEQYF.

This clone was observed once. The chain has TRBV25-1 and TRBJ2-2; perhaps TRBD2 as D (7 bases). V was shortened by 5 bases and J by 0 bases, with 13 bases between the two germline ends. CDR1 is MGHDK, CDR2 SYGVNS, per germline. The CDR3 contains 16 residues. The CDR3 here is CASSPWGGPNTGELFF. As DNA, the CDR3 is TGTGCCAGCAGTCCCTGGGGGGGGCCGAACACCGGGGAGCTGTTTTTT.

The sample holds a few counts of this clone. V is TRBV5-1 and J is TRBJ1-2, with D tentatively TRBD1 (6 bases). CDR3 length equals 16 residues. CDR1 and CDR2 from the germline V gene are SGHRS and YFSETQ. V dropped 0 bases and J dropped 3 bases, with 15 bases sitting between them. The CDR3: CASSLVMGATYYGYTF. CDR3 in DNA: TGCGCCAGCAGCTTGGTTATGGGGGCTACGTACTATGGCTACACCTTC.

The V call is TRBV27, the J call TRBJ1-1; D might be TRBD1 (6 bases). This CDR3 has 14 amino acids. CDR1 is MNHEY and CDR2 is SMNVEV in the germline V gene (reference sequence). The germline V and J ends were trimmed by 7 bases and 0 bases, with 12 bases remaining between them. The CDR3 nucleotides are TGTGCCAGCAAACAGGGTTTCATGAACACTGAAGCTTTCTTT. Its translation is CASKQGFMNTEAFF.

This clone was detected only a few times. This CDR3 is CASSLVRGANYGYTF. In DNA, the CDR3 is TGTGCCAGCAGTTTAGTCCGGGGGGCTAACTATGGCTACACCTTC. The rearrangement uses TRBV27 and TRBJ1-2, with D perhaps matching TRBD1 (5 bases). From germline, CDR1 is MNHEY and CDR2 SMNVEV (reference sequence). The length of the CDR3 is 15 residues. Trimming pared 2 bases from V and 0 bases from J, leaving 10 bases between.

The chain joins TRBV19 to TRBJ1-5, with TRBD1 matching over 8 bases. Germline trimming cut 4 bases from V and 6 bases from J; bases unmatched to any gene: 11. The CDR3 loop spans 16 amino acids. Germline V gene lookup returns CDR1 LNHDA and CDR2 SQIVND (reference sequence). CDR3 in DNA: TGTGCCAGTAGTAGGGGCGGACAGGGTGGGATTCAGCCCCAGCATTTT. Translation: CASSRGGQGGIQPQHF.

This chain links TRBV7-2 with TRBJ2-1, with D unresolved. Trimming pared 0 bases from V and 0 bases from J, leaving 12 bases between. CDR1 is SGHTA and CDR2 is FQGNSA in the germline V gene. The CDR3 has 17 amino acids. The DNA for the CDR3 is TGTGCCAGCAGCTTAGCGCGGTTTGAAAGCTCCTACAATGAGCAGTTCTTC. Translated: CASSLARFESSYNEQFF.

V is TRBV4-3 and J is TRBJ1-1; TRBD1 might be the D (6 bases). The germline CDR1 and CDR2 sequences are LGHNA and YSLEER. Trimming took off 4 bases at V and 1 base at J, with 22 bases between the two ends. This CDR3 region has 18 residues. The CDR3, as DNA: TGCGCCAGCAGCCGGAAGACAGGAGCGTCCTCGACGAACACTGAAGCTTTCTTT. It yields the protein CASSRKTGASSTNTEAFF.

J is TRBJ2-2 and V is TRBV10-3; TRBD2 matches at 12 bases. Germline V CDR1 and CDR2: ENHRY, SYGVKD. There are 19 residues in the CDR3. Germline trimming cut 0 bases from V and 4 bases from J; bases unmatched to any gene: 9. CDR3 DNA: TGTGCCATCAGTGAGTCGATTCCTAGCGGGGGGGCGAGCACCGGGGAGCTGTTTTTT. This codes for CAISESIPSGGASTGELFF.

The chain couples TRBV28 to TRBJ2-1, with D perhaps matching TRBD2 (5 bases). The CDR3 spans 16 residues. Germline-derived CDR1 and CDR2 are MDHEN and SYDVKM. V gave up 5 bases and J gave up 0 bases, with 14 bases separating them. In DNA form, the CDR3 reads TGTGCCAGCAGTAGAAGGACTGGTAGCTCCTACAATGAGCAGTTCTTC. Translation gives CASSRRTGSSYNEQFF.

The CDR3 nucleotides are TGTGCCAGCAGCTTAGCGGCTAGCGGGAGTGTGGCCGGGGAGCTGTTTTTT. Residues: CASSLAASGSVAGELFF. The V gene is TRBV7-2, the J gene TRBJ2-2; 10 bases line up with TRBD2. The germline CDR1 and CDR2 sequences are SGHTA and FQGNSA. The junction had 7 bases not matched to a gene; V was cut back by 0 bases and J by 6 bases. This CDR3 region has 17 residues.

The chain has TRBV6-5 and TRBJ2-5, with D maybe TRBD2 (5 bases). Germline V CDR1 and CDR2: MNHEY, SVGAGI. V lost 5 bases, J lost 3 bases, and 10 bases lay in between. The CDR3 runs 13 residues. The CDR3 DNA is TGTGCCAGCAGTCCCGGGGTAAAAGAGACCCAGTACTTC. It is translated as CASSPGVKETQYF.

The genes are TRBV30 and TRBJ1-1; D is possibly TRBD1 (5 bases). The germline V gene has CDR1 GTSNPN and CDR2 SVGIG (reference sequence). The ends were cut back, 5 bases at V and 5 bases at J, with 12 bases in the middle. This CDR3 comprises 12 residues. The chain's CDR3 is CAWSGGGTEAFF. DNA for the CDR3: TGTGCCTGGTCGGGGGGGGGAACTGAAGCTTTCTTT. Filled out from reference TRBV30 and TRBJ1-1, the complete variable domain reads SQTIHQWPATLVQPVGSPLSLECTVEGTSNPNLYWYRQAAGRGLQLLFYSVGIGQISSEVPQNLSASRPQDRQFILSSKKLLLSDSGFYLCAWSGGGTEAFFGQGTRLTVV.

The chain has TRBV19 and TRBJ1-5, with 7 positions matching TRBD1. After removal of 6 bases from V and 4 bases from J, the junction contained 6 bases not matched to a gene. Germline lookup yields CDR1 LNHDA and CDR2 SQIVND (reference sequence). CDR3 length: 14 residues. CDR3 sequence reads: CASSRQGANQPQHF. The CDR3 DNA reads TGTGCCAGTAGCCGACAGGGAGCGAATCAGCCCCAGCATTTT.

Written as DNA, the CDR3 is TGCGCCAGCAGCTTGGGTGGGGCCAGCACTGAAGCTTTCTTT. Encoded protein: CASSLGGASTEAFF. The genes are TRBV5-1 and TRBJ1-1, with a possible D match to TRBD1 (5 bases). CDR3 length: 14 residues. Trimming left V 0 bases short and J 4 bases short, with 10 bases between. The V gene's germline CDR1 is SGHRS and CDR2 YFSETQ.

The DNA for the CDR3 is TGCGCCAGCAGCTCAACCATCCCCCTTTCGGGGGGCATAAGAACTGAAGCTTTCTTT. It is translated as CASSSTIPLSGGIRTEAFF. This chain uses TRBV5-1 with TRBJ1-1; D is perhaps TRBD1 (6 bases). Trimming took 3 bases from V and 5 from J, leaving 29 bases between them. Per the germline V gene, CDR1 is SGHRS and CDR2 is YFSETQ. This CDR3 spans 19 amino acids.

Only one count was recorded for this clone. This chain joins TRBV12-5 and TRBJ1-1; TRBD1 is a possible D gene (6 bases). This CDR3 has 17 amino acids. Germline V gene data show CDR1 as LGHNT and CDR2 as FRNRAP. Trimming left V 0 bases short and J 3 bases short, with 17 bases between. In DNA form, the CDR3 reads TGTGCTAGTGGTTTGGTACAGGGCCACATCTCAGACACTGAAGCTTTCTTT. Its protein product is CASGLVQGHISDTEAFF.

The rearrangement uses TRBV5-5 and TRBJ2-2; 10 positions match TRBD1. The CDR3 has 15 amino acids. CDR1 and CDR2 from the germline V gene are SGHKS and YYEKEE (reference sequence). J was trimmed by 4 bases and V by 4 bases; bases with no gene match: 4. For the CDR3, the DNA is TGTGCCAGCAGCATGGACAGGGGGACCACCGGGGAGCTGTTTTTT. Translated: CASSMDRGTTGELFF.

This chain uses TRBV28 with TRBJ1-1; D might be TRBD1 (6 bases). Deletions cut 2 bases from V and 0 bases from J, with 16 bases between. CDR3 length: 17 amino acids. Germline assignment: CDR1 MDHEN and CDR2 SYDVKM. CDR3 sequence reads: CASSLLRGRDLNTEAFF. CDR3 in DNA: TGTGCCAGCAGTTTACTCAGGGGACGAGATTTGAACACTGAAGCTTTCTTT.

The chain couples TRBV14 to TRBJ2-5, with 8 bases lining up with TRBD2. The CDR3 is 15 residues long. Trimming took 6 bases from V and 2 from J; bases not matched to a gene: 8. CDR1 and CDR2 from the germline V gene are SGHDN and FVKESK. In DNA form, the CDR3 reads TGTGCCAGCAGGGAAAGCGGGAGTGGGCAAGAGACCCAGTACTTC. Encoded protein: CASRESGSGQETQYF.

The chain uses TRBV6-5 and TRBJ1-1; D unresolved. Trimming left V 6 bases short and J 3 bases short, with 8 bases between. Germline CDR1 MNHEY, CDR2 SVGAGI. This CDR3 has 12 amino acids. DNA of the CDR3: TGTGCCAGCAGCAGGTTAGACACTGAAGCTTTCTTT. It encodes CASSRLDTEAFF.

The chain joins TRBV30 to TRBJ2-7, with 11 nucleotides matching TRBD1. Germline CDR1 is GTSNPN and CDR2 is SVGIG (reference sequence). The CDR3 length is 14 residues. This chain's CDR3 is CASRRTGGRYEQYF. In DNA form, the CDR3 reads TGTGCTTCACGTCGGACAGGGGGCCGATACGAGCAGTACTTC.